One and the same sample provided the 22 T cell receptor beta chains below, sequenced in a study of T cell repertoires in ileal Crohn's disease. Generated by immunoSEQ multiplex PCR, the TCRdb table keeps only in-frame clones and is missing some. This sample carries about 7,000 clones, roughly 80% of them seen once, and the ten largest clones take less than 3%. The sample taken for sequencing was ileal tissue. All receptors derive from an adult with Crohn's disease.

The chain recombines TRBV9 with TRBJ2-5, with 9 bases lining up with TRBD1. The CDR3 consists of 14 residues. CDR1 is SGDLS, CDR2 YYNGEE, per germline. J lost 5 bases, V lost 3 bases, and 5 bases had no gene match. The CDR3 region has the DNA TGTGCCAGCAGCGGAACCGGGACAGGGGAGACCCAGTACTTC. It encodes CASSGTGTGETQYF.

The CDR3 loop is CASSKTQGRSTQPQHF. DNA for the CDR3: TGTGCCAGTAGTAAAACGCAGGGTCGTTCCACGCAGCCCCAGCATTTT. This rearrangement joins TRBV19 to TRBJ1-5; a weak D match, TRBD1 (5 bases). There are 16 residues in the CDR3. Germline V gene sequence: CDR1 LNHDA, CDR2 SQIVND (reference sequence). The V and J ends lost 4 bases and 7 bases respectively, with 20 bases between them.

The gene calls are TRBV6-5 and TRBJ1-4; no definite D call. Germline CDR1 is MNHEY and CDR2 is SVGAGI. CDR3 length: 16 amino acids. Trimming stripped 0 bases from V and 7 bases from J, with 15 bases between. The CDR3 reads CASSYSSRGFGEKLFF. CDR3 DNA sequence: TGTGCCAGCAGTTACTCGAGTCGGGGTTTTGGTGAAAAACTGTTTTTT.

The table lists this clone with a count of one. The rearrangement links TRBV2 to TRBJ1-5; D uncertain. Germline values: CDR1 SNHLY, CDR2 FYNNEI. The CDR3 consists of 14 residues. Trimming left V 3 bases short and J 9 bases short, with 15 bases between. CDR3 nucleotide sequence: TGTGCCAGCAGTGAGGTCGGGTTTTCGAGGCCCCAGCATTTT. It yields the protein CASSEVGFSRPQHF.

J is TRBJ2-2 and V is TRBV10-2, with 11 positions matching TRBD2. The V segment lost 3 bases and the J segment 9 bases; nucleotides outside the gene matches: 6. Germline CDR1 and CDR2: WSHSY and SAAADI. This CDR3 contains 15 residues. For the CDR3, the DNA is TGCGCCAGCAGTGATGGGCTAGCGGGAGGAAGGGAGCTGTTTTTT. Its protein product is CASSDGLAGGRELFF.

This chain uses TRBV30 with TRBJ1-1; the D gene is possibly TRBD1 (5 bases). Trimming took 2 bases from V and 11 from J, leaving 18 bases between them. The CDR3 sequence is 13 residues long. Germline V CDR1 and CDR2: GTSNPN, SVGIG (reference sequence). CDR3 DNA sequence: TGTGCCTGGAGTAGGGGTGACAATTTGGCCGCTTTCTTT. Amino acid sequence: CAWSRGDNLAAFF. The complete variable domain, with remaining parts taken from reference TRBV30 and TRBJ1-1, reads SQTIHQWPATLVQPVGSPLSLECTVEGTSNPNLYWYRQAAGRGLQLLFYSVGIGQISSEVPQNLSASRPQDRQFILSSKKLLLSDSGFYLCAWSRGDNLAAFFGQGTRLTVV.

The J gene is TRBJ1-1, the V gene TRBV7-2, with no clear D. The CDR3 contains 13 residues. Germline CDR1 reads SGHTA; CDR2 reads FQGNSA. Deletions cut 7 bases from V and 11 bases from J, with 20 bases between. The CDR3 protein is CASIPSLQVEAFF. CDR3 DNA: TGTGCCAGCATCCCTTCACTGCAGGTCGAGGCTTTCTTT.

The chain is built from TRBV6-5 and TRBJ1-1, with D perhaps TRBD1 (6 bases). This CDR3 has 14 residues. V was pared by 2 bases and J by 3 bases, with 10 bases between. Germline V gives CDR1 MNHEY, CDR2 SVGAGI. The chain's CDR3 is CASSYGGRDTEAFF. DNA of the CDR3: TGTGCCAGCAGTTACGGGGGCCGGGACACTGAAGCTTTCTTT.

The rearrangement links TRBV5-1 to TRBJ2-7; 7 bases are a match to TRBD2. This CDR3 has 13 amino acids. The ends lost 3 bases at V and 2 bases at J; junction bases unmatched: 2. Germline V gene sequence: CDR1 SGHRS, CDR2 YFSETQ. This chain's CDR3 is CASSSGGPYEQYF. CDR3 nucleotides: TGCGCCAGCAGCTCGGGGGGACCCTACGAGCAGTACTTC.

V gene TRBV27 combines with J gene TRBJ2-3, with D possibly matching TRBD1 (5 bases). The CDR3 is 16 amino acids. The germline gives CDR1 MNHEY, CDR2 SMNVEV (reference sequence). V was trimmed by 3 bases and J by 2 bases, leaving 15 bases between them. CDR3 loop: CASSFASSGATDTQYF. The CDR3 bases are TGTGCCAGCAGTTTCGCCTCGAGTGGGGCCACAGATACGCAGTATTTT.

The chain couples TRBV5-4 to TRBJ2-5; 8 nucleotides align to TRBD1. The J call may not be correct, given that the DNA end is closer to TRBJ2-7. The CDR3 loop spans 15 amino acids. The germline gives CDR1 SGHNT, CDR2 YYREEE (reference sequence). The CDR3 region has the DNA TGTGCCAGCAGCTTGGTGGACAGGGTATCCTACGAGCAGTACTTC. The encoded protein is CASSLVDRVSYEQYF.

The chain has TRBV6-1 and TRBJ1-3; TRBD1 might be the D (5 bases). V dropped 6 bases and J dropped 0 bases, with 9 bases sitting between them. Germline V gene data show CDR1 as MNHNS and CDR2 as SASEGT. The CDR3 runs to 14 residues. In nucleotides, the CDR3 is TGTGCCAGCAGATGGCAGGGCTCTGGAAACACCATATATTTT. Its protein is CASRWQGSGNTIYF.

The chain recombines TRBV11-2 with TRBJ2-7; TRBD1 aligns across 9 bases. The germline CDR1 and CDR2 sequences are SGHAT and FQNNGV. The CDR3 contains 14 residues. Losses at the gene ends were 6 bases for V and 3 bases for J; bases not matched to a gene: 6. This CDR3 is CASSVVDRGYEQYF. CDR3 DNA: TGTGCCAGCAGTGTCGTGGACAGGGGCTACGAGCAGTACTTC.

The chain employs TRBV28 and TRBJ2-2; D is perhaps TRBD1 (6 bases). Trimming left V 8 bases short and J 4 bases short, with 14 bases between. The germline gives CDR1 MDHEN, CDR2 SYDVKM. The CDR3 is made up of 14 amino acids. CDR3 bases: TGTGCCAGCTTGGTAGGGGGATCCACCGGGGAGCTGTTTTTT. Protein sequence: CASLVGGSTGELFF.

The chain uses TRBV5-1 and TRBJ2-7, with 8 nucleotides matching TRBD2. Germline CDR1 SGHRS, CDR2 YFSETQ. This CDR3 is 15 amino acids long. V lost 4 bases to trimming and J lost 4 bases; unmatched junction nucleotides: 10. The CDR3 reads CASSPDGTSVYEQYF. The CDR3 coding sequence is TGCGCCAGCAGCCCCGACGGGACTAGTGTTTACGAGCAGTACTTC.

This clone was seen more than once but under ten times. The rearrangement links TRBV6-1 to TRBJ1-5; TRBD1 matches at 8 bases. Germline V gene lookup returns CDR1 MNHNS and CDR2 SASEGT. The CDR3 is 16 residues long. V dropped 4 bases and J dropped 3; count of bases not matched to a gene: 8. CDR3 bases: TGTGCCAGCAGTGTTTCGGACAGGGTGAACAATCAGCCCCAGCATTTT. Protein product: CASSVSDRVNNQPQHF.

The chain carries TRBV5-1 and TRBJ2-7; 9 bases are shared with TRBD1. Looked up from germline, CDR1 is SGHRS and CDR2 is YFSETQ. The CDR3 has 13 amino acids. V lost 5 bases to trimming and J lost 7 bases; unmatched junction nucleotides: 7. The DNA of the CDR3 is TGCGCCAGCAGACAGGGGGCCGTAGAGGAGCAGTACTTC. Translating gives CASRQGAVEEQYF. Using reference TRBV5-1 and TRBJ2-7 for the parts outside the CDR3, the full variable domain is KAGVTQTPRYLIKTRGQQVTLSCSPISGHRSVSWYQQTPGQGLQFLFEYFSETQRNKGNFPGRFSGRQFSNSRSEMNVSTLELGDSALYLCASRQGAVEEQYFGPGTRLTVT.

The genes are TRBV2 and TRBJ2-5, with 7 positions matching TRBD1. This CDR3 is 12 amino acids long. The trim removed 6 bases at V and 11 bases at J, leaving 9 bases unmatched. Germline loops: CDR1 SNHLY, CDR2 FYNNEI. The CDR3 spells CASRPDREEQYF. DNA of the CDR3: TGTGCCAGCAGACCTGACAGGGAAGAGCAGTACTTC.

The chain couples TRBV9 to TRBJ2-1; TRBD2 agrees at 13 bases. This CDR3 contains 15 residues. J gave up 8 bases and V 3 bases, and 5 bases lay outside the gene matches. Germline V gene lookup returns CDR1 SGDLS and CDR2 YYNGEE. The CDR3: CASSGRGTSGDEQFF. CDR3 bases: TGTGCCAGCAGCGGACGAGGGACTAGCGGGGATGAGCAGTTCTTC.

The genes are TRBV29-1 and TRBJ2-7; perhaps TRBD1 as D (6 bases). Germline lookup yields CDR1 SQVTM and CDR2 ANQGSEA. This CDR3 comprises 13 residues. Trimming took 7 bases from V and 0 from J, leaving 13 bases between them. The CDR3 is CSAVTGYSYEQYF. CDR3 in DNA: TGCAGCGCCGTAACAGGGTACTCCTACGAGCAGTACTTC.

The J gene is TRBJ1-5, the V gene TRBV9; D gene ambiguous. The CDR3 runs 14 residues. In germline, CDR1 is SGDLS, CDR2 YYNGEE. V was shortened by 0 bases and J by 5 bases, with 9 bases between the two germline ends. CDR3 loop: CASSVGDGYQPQHF. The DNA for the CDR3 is TGTGCCAGCAGCGTAGGTGACGGGTATCAGCCCCAGCATTTT.

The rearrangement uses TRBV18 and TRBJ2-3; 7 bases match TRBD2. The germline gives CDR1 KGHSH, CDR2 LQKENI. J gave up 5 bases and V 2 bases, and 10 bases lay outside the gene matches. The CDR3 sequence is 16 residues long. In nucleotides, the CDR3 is TGTGCCAGCTCACCAATGCCCAGCGGGGAGGTAGATACGCAGTATTTT. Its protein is CASSPMPSGEVDTQYF.